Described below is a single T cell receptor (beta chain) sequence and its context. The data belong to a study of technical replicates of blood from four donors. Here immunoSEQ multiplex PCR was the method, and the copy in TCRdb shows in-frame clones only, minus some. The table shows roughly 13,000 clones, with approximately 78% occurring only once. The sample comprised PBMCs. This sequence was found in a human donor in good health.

The CDR3 DNA sequence: TGTGCCAGCTCACCGGGCGTGAGTGAAGAGACCCAGTACTTC. It is translated as CASSPGVSEETQYF. The chain carries TRBV18 and TRBJ2-5; no firm D call. Germline V gene sequence: CDR1 KGHSH, CDR2 LQKENI. The CDR3 contains 14 residues. Trimming stripped 3 bases from V and 3 bases from J, with 11 bases between.